Shown below are 3 T cell receptor beta chains from a single sample sequenced in a study of OX40 agonist ivuxolimab in advanced cancers. Library preparation was by the immunoSEQ multiplex PCR assay. Entries here come from immuneACCESS through TCRdb and include only in-frame sequences with V and J called. Some clones fail to appear in such tables; in the studies checked, an unresolved V gene covers under half of the shortfall, and the cause of the remainder is unknown. In this sample the table shows 50,000 to 70,000 clones, less than 95% of which occur a single time. Almost 0.45% of the sample rests with the top ten. The sample was CD4+ or CD8+ T cells sorted from blood, taken in a trial of the OX40 agonist ivuxolimab. These receptor sequences come from an adult with an advanced solid tumor such as melanoma, head and neck, liver or kidney cancer.

This clone was seen only once. The rearrangement uses TRBV5-1 and TRBJ2-2; 7 nucleotides line up with TRBD1. V was pared by 4 bases and J by 0 bases, with 9 bases of the junction left unmatched. Germline CDR1 SGHRS, CDR2 YFSETQ. The CDR3 is 17 residues long. This CDR3 reads CASSVGTAVTNTGELFF. The CDR3 DNA reads TGCGCCAGCAGCGTCGGGACAGCTGTAACGAACACCGGGGAGCTGTTTTTT.

This clone was counted a single time. This chain connects TRBV30 to TRBJ2-5; D unresolved. This CDR3 spans 12 amino acids. Trimming removed 5 bases from V and 9 bases from J, with 16 bases in between. CDR1 is GTSNPN, CDR2 SVGIG, per germline (reference sequence). Here the CDR3 reads CAWEDGRKAQYF. CDR3 nucleotide sequence: TGTGCCTGGGAAGACGGACGGAAGGCCCAGTACTTC.

V is TRBV29-1 and J is TRBJ2-3, with TRBD1 matching over 11 bases. With 3 bases clipped from V and 1 base from J, the junction kept 9 bases outside the gene matches. This CDR3 comprises 17 residues. Germline assignment: CDR1 SQVTM and CDR2 ANQGSEA. The CDR3, as DNA: TGCAGCGTTGACGGGACAGGGGGACTAATAGGCACAGATACGCAGTATTTT. Its translation: CSVDGTGGLIGTDTQYF.